Listed below are T cell receptor beta chains from one sample, sequenced in a study of OX40 agonist ivuxolimab in advanced cancers. Clones were sequenced by immunoSEQ multiplex PCR, and TCRdb holds only the in-frame ones, with some missing. The sample lists some 20,000 clones; 84% were seen once. The input for sequencing was CD4+ or CD8+ T cells sorted from blood, taken in a trial of the OX40 agonist ivuxolimab. The origin of the receptors is an adult with an advanced solid tumor such as melanoma, head and neck, liver or kidney cancer. Each CDR3 is given with its conserved first and last residue. A D gene is named only where the DNA matches it firmly. Clone size is shown for a subset of rows, as once, few, many or a class of expanded clone.

>TRBV10-1|TRBJ2-2|NA|NA
TGCGCCAGCAGTGAGACGGCAGCTGGGGCGACTAACACCGGGGAGCTGTTTTTT
CASSETAAGATNTGELFF
>TRBV4-2|TRBJ2-5|NA|TRBD2
TGTGCCAGCAGCCCCGGGACTAGCGGGGGCCAAGAGACCCAGTACTTC
CASSPGTSGGQETQYF
>TRBV5-1|TRBJ2-7|NA|TRBD1
TGCGCCAGCAGCCCAACAGGGGGCATCTCCTCCGGCGAGCAGTACTTC
CASSPTGGISSGEQYF
>TRBV10-3|TRBJ1-2|NA|NA
TGTGCCATCGTACAGGGTCTCGGCTATGGCTACACCTTC
CAIVQGLGYGYTF
>TRBV11-2|TRBJ1-5|NA|TRBD1
TGTGCCAGCAGCTTAGACCCGGGACAGGGGCGGCAGCCCCAGCATTTT
CASSLDPGQGRQPQHF
>TRBV13|TRBJ2-7|NA|TRBD2
TGTGCCAGCAGCTTAGGGGGGACTAACGTCTACGAGCAGTACTTC
CASSLGGTNVYEQYF
>TRBV30|TRBJ1-1|NA|TRBD1
TGTGCCTGGAGTGTAGGGACAGGGTCATTGGCTTTCTTT
CAWSVGTGSLAFF
>TRBV9|TRBJ1-1|NA|NA
TGTGCCAGCAGCGTAGGGGGGAAGGGTGAAGCTTTCTTT
CASSVGGKGEAFF
>TRBV19|TRBJ2-1|NA|NA
TGTGCCAGTAGTATACCCTACAATGAGCAGTTCTTC
CASSIPYNEQFF
>TRBV19|TRBJ1-1|NA|NA
TGTGCCAGTAGTTACGGAGGGACTGAAGCTTTCTTT
CASSYGGTEAFF
>TRBV4-1|TRBJ2-5|NA|NA
TGCGCCAGCAGCCAAGGGAGGGGGCAAGAGACCCAGTACTTC
CASSQGRGQETQYF
>TRBV7-9|TRBJ1-1|NA|NA
TGTGCCAGCAGCTTACCACGCCCGGATCCCGCTTTCTTT
CASSLPRPDPAFF
>TRBV28|TRBJ1-4|NA|TRBD1
TGTGCCAGCAGTTTATTCAGGGGGGATCCTGAAAAACTGTTTTTT
CASSLFRGDPEKLFF
>TRBV29-1|TRBJ2-2|NA|TRBD2
TGCAGCGTCCTACTAGCGGGGGGCTGGACCGGGGAGCTGTTTTTT
CSVLLAGGWTGELFF
>TRBV27|TRBJ1-5|NA|TRBD1
TGTGCCAGCAGTGACGAGGGGACAGGGGGACAGCCCCAGCATTTT
CASSDEGTGGQPQHF
>TRBV7-2|TRBJ2-3|NA|TRBD2
TGTGCCAGCACCCGGACTAGCGGGGGGGCTGATACGCAGTATTTT
CASTRTSGGADTQYF
>TRBV7-9|TRBJ2-7|once|NA
TGTGCCAGCAGCTTATTCGTGGACTACGAGCAGTACTTC
CASSLFVDYEQYF
>TRBV7-9|TRBJ2-7|NA|NA
TGTGCCAGCAGCCAGGGGGGACCCTACGAGCAGTACTTC
CASSQGGPYEQYF
>TRBV7-9|TRBJ1-3|NA|NA
TGTGCCAGCAGCTTGGGGGGGACTGGAAACACCATATATTTT
CASSLGGTGNTIYF
>TRBV11-1|TRBJ2-2|NA|NA
TGTGCCAGCAGCTTCAGACAGACGAACACCGGGGAGCTGTTTTTT
CASSFRQTNTGELFF
>TRBV11-2|TRBJ1-1|NA|NA
TGTGCCAGCAGCTTAATTACAGGGTTGAACACTGAAGCTTTCTTT
CASSLITGLNTEAFF
>TRBV5-4|TRBJ2-5|NA|NA
TGTGCCAGCAGCTTGGGATTAGATCAAGAGACCCAGTACTTC
CASSLGLDQETQYF
>TRBV9|TRBJ1-2|NA|NA
TGTGCCAGCAGCGTCCGTAACGGGGTCGGAGATGGCTACACCTTC
CASSVRNGVGDGYTF
>TRBV28|TRBJ1-6|NA|TRBD1
TGTGCCAGCAGTACCCTGACGACAGGGCTCTTACATTCACCCCTCCACTTT
CASSTLTTGLLHSPLHF
>TRBV19|TRBJ1-2|few|NA
TGTGCCAGTACCCCGGGGAGGGGAGACTATGGCTACACCTTC
CASTPGRGDYGYTF
>TRBV7-9|TRBJ2-7|NA|NA
TGTGCCAGCAGCTTAGCGAGGGCGAGCGAGCAGTACTTC
CASSLARASEQYF
>TRBV27|TRBJ1-2|NA|NA
TGTGCCAGCAGGCCCACCCCCGGACGGTTCTATGGCTACACCTTC
CASRPTPGRFYGYTF
>TRBV6-6|TRBJ1-1|NA|NA
TGTGCCAGCAGTTACTCGATGCTCATGAACACTGAAGCTTTCTTT
CASSYSMLMNTEAFF
>TRBV5-1|TRBJ1-6|NA|TRBD1
TGCGCCAGCAGCTTGGTACAGGGGTCCAATTCACCCCTCCACTTT
CASSLVQGSNSPLHF
>TRBV4-1|TRBJ1-1|NA|NA
TGCGCCAGCAGCCAAGTTTCCCCGGGGGCTTACACTGAAGCTTTCTTT
CASSQVSPGAYTEAFF
>TRBV6-5|TRBJ1-1|NA|NA
TGTGCCAGCGGGAGAATGAACACTGAAGCTTTCTTT
CASGRMNTEAFF
>TRBV9|TRBJ2-7|NA|NA
TGTGCCAGCAGCGCAGCGGGCAGCTCCTACGAGCAGTACTTC
CASSAAGSSYEQYF
>TRBV9|TRBJ1-2|NA|NA
TGTGCCAGCAGCGGCGCCCGGGTGAGGTTCTATGGCTACACCTTC
CASSGARVRFYGYTF
>TRBV7-9|TRBJ1-3|NA|NA
TGTGCCAGCAGCTTGGGGAGCTCTGGAAACACCATATATTTT
CASSLGSSGNTIYF
>TRBV9|TRBJ1-2|few|NA
TGTGCCAGCAGCTCGGGGGGTGCTAACTATGGCTACACCTTC
CASSSGGANYGYTF
>TRBV11-3|TRBJ2-2|NA|NA
TGTGCCAGCAGCTTAGAGGACGGAACCGGGGAGCTGTTTTTT
CASSLEDGTGELFF
>TRBV5-1|TRBJ2-7|once|NA
TGCGCCAGCAGCGGGGCCGGTTATGGCTCCTACGAGCAGTACTTC
CASSGAGYGSYEQYF
>TRBV28|TRBJ2-7|NA|TRBD2
TGTGCCAGCAGAGGGAGGGGCGAGCAGTACTTC
CASRGRGEQYF
>TRBV9|TRBJ2-7|NA|TRBD1
TGTGCCAGCAGCGTAGCGGGACAGCCTTCCTACGAGCAGTACTTC
CASSVAGQPSYEQYF
>TRBV7-6|TRBJ2-5|NA|NA
TGTGCCAGCAGCCACTTGGGGGGCCAGTACTTC
CASSHLGGQYF
>TRBV6-5|TRBJ2-7|once|NA
TGTGCCAGCAGACACGGGACAGAGCAGTACTTC
CASRHGTEQYF
>TRBV14|TRBJ1-3|NA|TRBD1
TGTGCCAGCAGCATTACTGGACAGGGTGCAATATATTTT
CASSITGQGAIYF
>TRBV5-4|TRBJ1-2|few|NA
TGTGCCAGCAGCTTGGTGGGGGATATCACCTTC
CASSLVGDITF
>TRBV19|TRBJ1-1|NA|TRBD1
TGTGCCAGTAGCCGGACAGGGGGAAACACTGAAGCTTTCTTT
CASSRTGGNTEAFF
>TRBV19|TRBJ2-7|NA|NA
TGTGCCAGTAGTATAGGCGGGATGTCCTACGAGCAGTACTTC
CASSIGGMSYEQYF
>TRBV19|TRBJ1-6|few|NA
TGTGCCAGTAGTATGGCCCCAGGACGCCGGCGGAATTCACCCCTCCACTTT
CASSMAPGRRRNSPLHF
>TRBV13|TRBJ1-2|NA|NA
TGTGCCAGCAGCTTATCAGGGGTGGACTATGGCTACACCTTC
CASSLSGVDYGYTF
>TRBV2|TRBJ1-1|NA|NA
TGTGCCAGCAGTGGTAGCAGGGCAACTTTCTTT
CASSGSRATFF
>TRBV28|TRBJ1-1|once|NA
TGTGCCAGCAGTTTATGGTCCGGACCTAGGGGCACTGAAGCTTTCTTT
CASSLWSGPRGTEAFF